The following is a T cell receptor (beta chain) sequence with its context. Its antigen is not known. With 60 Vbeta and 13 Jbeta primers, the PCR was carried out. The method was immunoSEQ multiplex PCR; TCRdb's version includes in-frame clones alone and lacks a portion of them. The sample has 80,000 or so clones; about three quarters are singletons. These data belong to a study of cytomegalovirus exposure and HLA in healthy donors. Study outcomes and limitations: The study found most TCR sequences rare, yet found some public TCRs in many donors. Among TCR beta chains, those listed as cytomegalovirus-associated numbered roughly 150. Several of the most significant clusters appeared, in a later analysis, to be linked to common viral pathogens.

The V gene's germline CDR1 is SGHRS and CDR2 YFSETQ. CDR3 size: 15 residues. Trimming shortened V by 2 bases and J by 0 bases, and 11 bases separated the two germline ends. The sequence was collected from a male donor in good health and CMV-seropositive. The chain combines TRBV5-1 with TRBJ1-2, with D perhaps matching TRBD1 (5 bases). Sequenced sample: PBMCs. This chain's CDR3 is CASSFSTVTNYGYTF. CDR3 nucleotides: TGCGCCAGCAGCTTCTCGACAGTAACTAACTATGGCTACACCTTC.